This T cell receptor beta chain was documented in a study of quantifying T cell responses using KT2 cells. Study-level background: RNA was reverse transcribed with TCR alpha and beta constant-region primers. Regarding the study as a whole: Input KT2 cell number predicted KT2 alpha and beta sequence counts linearly over several orders of magnitude.

Unfractionated PBMC were spiked with known numbers of KT2 clone cells. A range of KT2-to-PBMC ratios was made using fixed PBMC numbers. V lost 3 bases, J lost 5 bases, and 10 bases lay in between. Germline assignment: CDR1 SNHLY and CDR2 FYNNEI. This CDR3 comprises 13 residues. Notes on this clonotype: Its antigen is undetermined.

A single-stranded UMI oligo with SP2 sequence was ligated to cDNA 3' ends. An equimolar mix of RC1.1 and RC1.2 primed the beta chain across TRBC1 and TRBC2. Starting with the second PCR, alpha and beta TCR chains went through separate processing. Via MiXCR, TCRdb re-called the UMI-ligation and nested PCR reads, giving one row per CDR3 protein. This sample has some 43,000 distinct CDR3 sequences, with 15% to 20% found just once. This TCR came from a human donor. The source material was PBMCs spiked with cells of the T cell clone KT2. The chain joins TRBV2 to TRBJ2-5, with D perhaps TRBD1 (6 bases). The CDR3 protein is CASSETGWETQYF. The CDR3 DNA follows: TGTGCCAGCAGTGAGACAGGTTGGGAGACCCAGTACTTC.